Detailed here is one T cell receptor (beta chain). CDR3 length: 16 residues. V gave up 0 bases and J gave up 1 base, with 10 bases separating them. In germline, CDR1 is SGDLS, CDR2 YYNGEE. This record comes from a study of T cells after yellow fever vaccination. MiXCR, applied by TCRdb to the 5' RACE reads, yields one record per CDR3 protein. The table shows some 600,000 distinct CDR3 sequences, with around a sixth occurring only once. The sequence derives from a man between 18 and 29 years old who received the YFV17D yellow fever vaccine. The J gene is TRBJ2-2, the V gene TRBV9; the D gene is possibly TRBD2 (6 bases). This specimen consisted of PBMCs, obtained around 5 days after the first yellow fever vaccination. CDR3 coding DNA: TGTGCCAGCAGCGTAGAGACAGCGGGGAACACCGGGGAGCTGTTTTTT. As protein: CASSVETAGNTGELFF.